Listed below are T cell receptor beta chains from one sample, sequenced in a study of T cell changes during pregnancy in multiple sclerosis. Clones were read by immunoSEQ multiplex PCR, and TCRdb kept only the in-frame ones, dropping some. The sample has about 80,000 clones, around 92% seen once. Sequencing was performed on peripheral blood, taken before pregnancy. Receptor source: a female donor with multiple sclerosis, enrolled in a pregnancy study. CDR3s leave out the opening cysteine and the closing phenylalanine or tryptophan. The order of the fields is J gene, V gene, CDR3 protein.

j_call: TRBJ2-7; v_call: TRBV29-1; cdr3_aa: SVEDPGQTYEQY
j_call: TRBJ1-5; v_call: TRBV19; cdr3_aa: ASSFPGQLKNNQPQH
j_call: TRBJ1-5; v_call: TRBV19; cdr3_aa: ASSPPGNQPQH
j_call: TRBJ2-3; v_call: TRBV25-1; cdr3_aa: ASRTSGMDTQY
j_call: TRBJ2-7; v_call: TRBV7-2; cdr3_aa: ASSLYRAGSYEQY
j_call: TRBJ1-4; v_call: TRBV7-9; cdr3_aa: ASSSYEKLF
j_call: TRBJ2-3; v_call: TRBV6-4; cdr3_aa: ASSDLSGSPTDTQY
j_call: TRBJ2-7; v_call: TRBV10-3; cdr3_aa: AIRGLAGNSYEQY
j_call: TRBJ1-2; v_call: TRBV30; cdr3_aa: AWSRGNGYT
j_call: TRBJ2-5; v_call: TRBV19; cdr3_aa: ASSMRASETQY
j_call: TRBJ2-5; v_call: TRBV15; cdr3_aa: ATSRAPGGRGETQY
j_call: TRBJ2-7; v_call: TRBV7-9; cdr3_aa: ASSSESYEQY
j_call: TRBJ2-5; v_call: TRBV19; cdr3_aa: ASSPARETQY
j_call: TRBJ2-1; v_call: TRBV4-1; cdr3_aa: ASSQDELAGSYNEQF
j_call: TRBJ1-2; v_call: TRBV7-2; cdr3_aa: ASSFQGGSANYGYT
j_call: TRBJ1-2; v_call: TRBV4-2; cdr3_aa: ASSQEEGGANYGYT
j_call: TRBJ1-1; v_call: TRBV11-2; cdr3_aa: ASSLVWRGNTEAF
j_call: TRBJ1-2; v_call: TRBV13; cdr3_aa: ASSLVGREDGYT
j_call: TRBJ1-4; v_call: TRBV6-5; cdr3_aa: ASMSPTGAEKLF
j_call: TRBJ2-3; v_call: TRBV19; cdr3_aa: ASSIGGTNTDTQY
j_call: TRBJ2-7; v_call: TRBV2; cdr3_aa: ASSEPLEEQY
j_call: TRBJ2-7; v_call: TRBV5-6; cdr3_aa: ASSFSPLASGSPYEQY
j_call: TRBJ2-5; v_call: TRBV6-5; cdr3_aa: ASRPGGYQETQY
j_call: TRBJ1-5; v_call: TRBV5-6; cdr3_aa: ASSLGQLENQPQH
j_call: TRBJ1-2; v_call: TRBV6-1; cdr3_aa: ASSPGTEGVGGYT
j_call: TRBJ2-3; v_call: TRBV4-1; cdr3_aa: ASSQDPQGSPTDTQY
j_call: TRBJ2-7; v_call: TRBV28; cdr3_aa: ASSWGDRVSYEQY
j_call: TRBJ2-3; v_call: TRBV5-8; cdr3_aa: ASSLGSAFTDTQY
j_call: TRBJ2-7; v_call: TRBV14; cdr3_aa: ASSALPQTGFSYEQY
j_call: TRBJ2-7; v_call: TRBV7-6; cdr3_aa: ASSLSALPSYEQY
j_call: TRBJ2-1; v_call: TRBV19; cdr3_aa: ASSPWTSGTAGTYNEQF
j_call: TRBJ2-7; v_call: TRBV5-3; cdr3_aa: ARSGLAGGPCKIAFEQY
j_call: TRBJ1-1; v_call: TRBV19; cdr3_aa: ASSIPLGQSEAF
j_call: TRBJ2-1; v_call: TRBV19; cdr3_aa: ASSTSIGLSSYNEQF
j_call: TRBJ2-1; v_call: TRBV5-1; cdr3_aa: ASSFPLAGGPGQAEQF
j_call: TRBJ2-7; v_call: TRBV5-1; cdr3_aa: ASSLTGGTYEQY
j_call: TRBJ2-3; v_call: TRBV9; cdr3_aa: ASSEGLAGTTTDTQY
j_call: TRBJ2-5; v_call: TRBV11-1; cdr3_aa: ASSFRKPGGETQY
j_call: TRBJ2-5; v_call: TRBV7-8; cdr3_aa: ASSFRTVGVPETQY
j_call: TRBJ2-3; v_call: TRBV18; cdr3_aa: ASSPDSTDTQY
j_call: TRBJ2-7; v_call: TRBV2; cdr3_aa: ANGLDPYEQY
j_call: TRBJ2-7; v_call: TRBV5-1; cdr3_aa: ASSPLDRETYEQY
j_call: TRBJ2-1; v_call: TRBV27; cdr3_aa: ASSSPQGRVNEQF
j_call: TRBJ1-3; v_call: TRBV19; cdr3_aa: ACTGDSGNTIY
j_call: TRBJ1-1; v_call: TRBV27; cdr3_aa: ASSLSFTRNTEAF